This TCR beta chain was sequenced in a study of OX40 agonist ivuxolimab in advanced cancers. Broader study findings: Relatively little clonal expansion, among the lowest observed, appeared in partial responders at 0.1-3.0 mg/kg. At doses 0.1 to 3.0 mg/kg, CD4+ and CD8+ clones expanded.

Germline V gives CDR1 KGHSH, CDR2 LQKENI. Deletions cut 6 bases from V and 2 bases from J, with 10 bases between. CDR3 length: 13 amino acids. Clones were read by immunoSEQ multiplex PCR, and TCRdb kept only the in-frame ones, dropping some. The sample carries about 58,000 clones, 83% recorded once. As regards this clone: What it binds is not known.

The origin of this receptor is an adult with an advanced solid tumor such as melanoma, head and neck, liver or kidney cancer. The chain carries TRBV18 and TRBJ1-2; D remains ambiguous. Here the sequenced sample was CD4+ or CD8+ T cells sorted from blood, taken in a trial of the OX40 agonist ivuxolimab. CDR3 region: CASSPSTNYGYTF. CDR3 DNA: TGTGCCAGCTCCCCCAGTACCAACTATGGCTACACCTTC.